This TCR beta chain originates from a study of T cells in Graves' hyperthyroidism and ophthalmopathy. The CDR3 regions of TCR beta were amplified from RNA transcripts. HTBI primers were the set used in a first-round RT-PCR of the TCR CDR3. MiXCR, applied by TCRdb to the multiplex PCR reads, yields one record per CDR3 protein. The data contain under 350,000 distinct CDR3 sequences, 15% to 20% of them singletons. Each diagnosis drew on symptoms, thyroxine, TRAb, thyroid ultrasound and orbital computed tomography findings. This clonotype occurred many times. The CDR3 extends over 10 amino acids. The V and J ends lost 6 bases and 8 bases respectively, with 7 bases between them. Germline V CDR1 and CDR2: MDHEN, SYDVKM.

The origin of this receptor is a woman aged 60-70 years with Graves' ophthalmopathy. Input material: blood. The chain employs TRBV28 and TRBJ2-5, with D possibly TRBD2 on 5 matching bases. The CDR3 DNA reads as TGTGCCAGCAGACGGGGAACCCAGTACTTC. This sequence encodes CASRRGTQYF.